This TCR beta chain is from a study of blood T cell repertoires in COVID-19. Study summary: Specimens from acute and convalescent COVID-19 originated in the United States, Italy and Spain. PBMCs, B-cell-depleted T cells, or T cells provided the cDNA or gDNA that made up the material.

The Seattle patients, enrolled during active infection, were followed longitudinally. The CDR3 totals 14 residues. The V and J ends lost 3 bases and 0 bases respectively, with 10 bases between them. Germline values: CDR1 SQVTM, CDR2 ANQGSEA. Assay: immunoSEQ multiplex PCR; the TCRdb copy retains only in-frame clones and omits some. The sample yields approximately 270,000 clones, approximately 83% seen once. The receptor was isolated from a person aged 70 to 85 with COVID-19, enrolled during active disease. The sequenced sample was peripheral blood. The rearrangement joins TRBV29-1 to TRBJ2-3, with a weak D call TRBD2 (5 bases). The CDR3 sequence is CSVEWRASTDTQYF. The CDR3 region has the DNA TGCAGCGTTGAGTGGCGGGCTAGCACAGATACGCAGTATTTT.